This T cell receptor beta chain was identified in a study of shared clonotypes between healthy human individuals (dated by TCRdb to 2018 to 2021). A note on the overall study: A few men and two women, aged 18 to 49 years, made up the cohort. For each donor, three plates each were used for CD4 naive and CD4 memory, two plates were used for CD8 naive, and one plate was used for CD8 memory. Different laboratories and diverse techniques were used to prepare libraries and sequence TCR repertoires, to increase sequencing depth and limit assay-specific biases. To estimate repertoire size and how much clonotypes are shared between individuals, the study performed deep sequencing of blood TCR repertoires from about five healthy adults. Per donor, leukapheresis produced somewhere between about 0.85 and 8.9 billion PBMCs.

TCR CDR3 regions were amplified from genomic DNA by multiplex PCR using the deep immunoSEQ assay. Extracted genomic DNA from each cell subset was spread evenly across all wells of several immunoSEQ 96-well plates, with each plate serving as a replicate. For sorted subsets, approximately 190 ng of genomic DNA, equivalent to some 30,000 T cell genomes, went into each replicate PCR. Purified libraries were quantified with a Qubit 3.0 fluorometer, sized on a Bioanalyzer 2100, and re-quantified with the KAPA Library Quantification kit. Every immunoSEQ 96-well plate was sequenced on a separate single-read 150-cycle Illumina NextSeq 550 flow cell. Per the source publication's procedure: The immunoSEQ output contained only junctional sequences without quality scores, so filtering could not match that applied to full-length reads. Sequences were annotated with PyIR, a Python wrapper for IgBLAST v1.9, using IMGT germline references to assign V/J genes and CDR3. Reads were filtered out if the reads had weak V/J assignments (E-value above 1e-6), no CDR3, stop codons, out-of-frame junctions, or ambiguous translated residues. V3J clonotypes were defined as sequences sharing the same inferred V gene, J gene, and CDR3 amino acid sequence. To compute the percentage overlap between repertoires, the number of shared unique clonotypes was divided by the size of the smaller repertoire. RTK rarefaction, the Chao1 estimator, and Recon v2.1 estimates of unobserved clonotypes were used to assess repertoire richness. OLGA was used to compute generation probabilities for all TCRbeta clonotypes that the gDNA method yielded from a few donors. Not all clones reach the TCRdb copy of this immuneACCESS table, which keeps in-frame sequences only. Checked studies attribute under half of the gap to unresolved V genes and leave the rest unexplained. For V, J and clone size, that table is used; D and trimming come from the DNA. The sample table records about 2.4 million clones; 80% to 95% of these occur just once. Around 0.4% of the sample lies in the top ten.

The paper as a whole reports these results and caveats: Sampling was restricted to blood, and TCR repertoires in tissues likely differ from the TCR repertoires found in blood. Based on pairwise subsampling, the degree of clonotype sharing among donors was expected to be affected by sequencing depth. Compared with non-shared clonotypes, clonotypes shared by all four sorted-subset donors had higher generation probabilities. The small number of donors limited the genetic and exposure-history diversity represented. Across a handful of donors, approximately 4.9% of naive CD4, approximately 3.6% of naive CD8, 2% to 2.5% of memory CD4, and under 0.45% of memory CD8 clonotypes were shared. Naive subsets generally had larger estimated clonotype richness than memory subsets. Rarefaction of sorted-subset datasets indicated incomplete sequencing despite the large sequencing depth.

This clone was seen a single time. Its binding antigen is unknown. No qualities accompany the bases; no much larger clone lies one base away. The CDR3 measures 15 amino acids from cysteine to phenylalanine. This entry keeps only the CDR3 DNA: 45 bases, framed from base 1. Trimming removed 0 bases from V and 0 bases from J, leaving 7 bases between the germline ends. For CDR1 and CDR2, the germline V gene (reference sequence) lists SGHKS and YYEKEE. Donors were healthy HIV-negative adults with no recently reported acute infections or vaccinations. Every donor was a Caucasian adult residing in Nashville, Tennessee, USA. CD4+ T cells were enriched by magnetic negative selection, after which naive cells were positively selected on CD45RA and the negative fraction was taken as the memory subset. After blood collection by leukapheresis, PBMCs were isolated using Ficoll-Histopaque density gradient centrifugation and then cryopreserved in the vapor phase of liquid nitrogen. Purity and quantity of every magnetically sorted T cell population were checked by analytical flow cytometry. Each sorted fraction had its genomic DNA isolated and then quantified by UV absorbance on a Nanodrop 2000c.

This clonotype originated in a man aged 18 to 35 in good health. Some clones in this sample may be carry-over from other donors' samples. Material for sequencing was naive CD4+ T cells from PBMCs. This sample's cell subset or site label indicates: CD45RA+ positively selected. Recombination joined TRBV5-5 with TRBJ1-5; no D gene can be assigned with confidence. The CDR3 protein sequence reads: CASSLGIYSNQPQHF. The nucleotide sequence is TGTGCCAGCAGCTTGGGTATCTATAGCAATCAGCCCCAGCATTTT. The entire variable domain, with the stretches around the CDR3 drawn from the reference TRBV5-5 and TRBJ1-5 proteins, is DAGVTQSPTHLIKTRGQQVTLRCSPISGHKSVSWYQQVLGQGPQFIFQYYEKEERGRGNFPDRFSARQFPNYSSELNVNALLLGDSALYLCASSLGIYSNQPQHFGDGTRLSIL.